This T cell receptor beta chain was observed in a study of graft-versus-host responses after intestinal transplantation. Libraries were prepared by immunoSEQ multiplex PCR; TCRdb keeps only in-frame clonotypes and omits some of them. The data contain roughly 99,000 clones, about 91% of them singletons. CDR1 MNHEY and CDR2 SVGAGI come from the germline V gene. CDR3 length: 14 residues. Remarks on this clone: The antigen is undetermined.

The chain employs TRBV6-5 and TRBJ2-5; D might be TRBD2 (5 bases). The J call could be wrong; TRBJ2-7 is a better fit for the DNA end. The receptor comes from a human donor who was the organ donor for an intestinal transplant. The sample was unstimulated CD4+ T cells sorted from spleen or lymph node cells, taken before transplant. The DNA of the CDR3 is TGTGCCAGCAGTTACAGCGGAAGGCCCTACGAGCAGTACTTC. Translation: CASSYSGRPYEQYF.